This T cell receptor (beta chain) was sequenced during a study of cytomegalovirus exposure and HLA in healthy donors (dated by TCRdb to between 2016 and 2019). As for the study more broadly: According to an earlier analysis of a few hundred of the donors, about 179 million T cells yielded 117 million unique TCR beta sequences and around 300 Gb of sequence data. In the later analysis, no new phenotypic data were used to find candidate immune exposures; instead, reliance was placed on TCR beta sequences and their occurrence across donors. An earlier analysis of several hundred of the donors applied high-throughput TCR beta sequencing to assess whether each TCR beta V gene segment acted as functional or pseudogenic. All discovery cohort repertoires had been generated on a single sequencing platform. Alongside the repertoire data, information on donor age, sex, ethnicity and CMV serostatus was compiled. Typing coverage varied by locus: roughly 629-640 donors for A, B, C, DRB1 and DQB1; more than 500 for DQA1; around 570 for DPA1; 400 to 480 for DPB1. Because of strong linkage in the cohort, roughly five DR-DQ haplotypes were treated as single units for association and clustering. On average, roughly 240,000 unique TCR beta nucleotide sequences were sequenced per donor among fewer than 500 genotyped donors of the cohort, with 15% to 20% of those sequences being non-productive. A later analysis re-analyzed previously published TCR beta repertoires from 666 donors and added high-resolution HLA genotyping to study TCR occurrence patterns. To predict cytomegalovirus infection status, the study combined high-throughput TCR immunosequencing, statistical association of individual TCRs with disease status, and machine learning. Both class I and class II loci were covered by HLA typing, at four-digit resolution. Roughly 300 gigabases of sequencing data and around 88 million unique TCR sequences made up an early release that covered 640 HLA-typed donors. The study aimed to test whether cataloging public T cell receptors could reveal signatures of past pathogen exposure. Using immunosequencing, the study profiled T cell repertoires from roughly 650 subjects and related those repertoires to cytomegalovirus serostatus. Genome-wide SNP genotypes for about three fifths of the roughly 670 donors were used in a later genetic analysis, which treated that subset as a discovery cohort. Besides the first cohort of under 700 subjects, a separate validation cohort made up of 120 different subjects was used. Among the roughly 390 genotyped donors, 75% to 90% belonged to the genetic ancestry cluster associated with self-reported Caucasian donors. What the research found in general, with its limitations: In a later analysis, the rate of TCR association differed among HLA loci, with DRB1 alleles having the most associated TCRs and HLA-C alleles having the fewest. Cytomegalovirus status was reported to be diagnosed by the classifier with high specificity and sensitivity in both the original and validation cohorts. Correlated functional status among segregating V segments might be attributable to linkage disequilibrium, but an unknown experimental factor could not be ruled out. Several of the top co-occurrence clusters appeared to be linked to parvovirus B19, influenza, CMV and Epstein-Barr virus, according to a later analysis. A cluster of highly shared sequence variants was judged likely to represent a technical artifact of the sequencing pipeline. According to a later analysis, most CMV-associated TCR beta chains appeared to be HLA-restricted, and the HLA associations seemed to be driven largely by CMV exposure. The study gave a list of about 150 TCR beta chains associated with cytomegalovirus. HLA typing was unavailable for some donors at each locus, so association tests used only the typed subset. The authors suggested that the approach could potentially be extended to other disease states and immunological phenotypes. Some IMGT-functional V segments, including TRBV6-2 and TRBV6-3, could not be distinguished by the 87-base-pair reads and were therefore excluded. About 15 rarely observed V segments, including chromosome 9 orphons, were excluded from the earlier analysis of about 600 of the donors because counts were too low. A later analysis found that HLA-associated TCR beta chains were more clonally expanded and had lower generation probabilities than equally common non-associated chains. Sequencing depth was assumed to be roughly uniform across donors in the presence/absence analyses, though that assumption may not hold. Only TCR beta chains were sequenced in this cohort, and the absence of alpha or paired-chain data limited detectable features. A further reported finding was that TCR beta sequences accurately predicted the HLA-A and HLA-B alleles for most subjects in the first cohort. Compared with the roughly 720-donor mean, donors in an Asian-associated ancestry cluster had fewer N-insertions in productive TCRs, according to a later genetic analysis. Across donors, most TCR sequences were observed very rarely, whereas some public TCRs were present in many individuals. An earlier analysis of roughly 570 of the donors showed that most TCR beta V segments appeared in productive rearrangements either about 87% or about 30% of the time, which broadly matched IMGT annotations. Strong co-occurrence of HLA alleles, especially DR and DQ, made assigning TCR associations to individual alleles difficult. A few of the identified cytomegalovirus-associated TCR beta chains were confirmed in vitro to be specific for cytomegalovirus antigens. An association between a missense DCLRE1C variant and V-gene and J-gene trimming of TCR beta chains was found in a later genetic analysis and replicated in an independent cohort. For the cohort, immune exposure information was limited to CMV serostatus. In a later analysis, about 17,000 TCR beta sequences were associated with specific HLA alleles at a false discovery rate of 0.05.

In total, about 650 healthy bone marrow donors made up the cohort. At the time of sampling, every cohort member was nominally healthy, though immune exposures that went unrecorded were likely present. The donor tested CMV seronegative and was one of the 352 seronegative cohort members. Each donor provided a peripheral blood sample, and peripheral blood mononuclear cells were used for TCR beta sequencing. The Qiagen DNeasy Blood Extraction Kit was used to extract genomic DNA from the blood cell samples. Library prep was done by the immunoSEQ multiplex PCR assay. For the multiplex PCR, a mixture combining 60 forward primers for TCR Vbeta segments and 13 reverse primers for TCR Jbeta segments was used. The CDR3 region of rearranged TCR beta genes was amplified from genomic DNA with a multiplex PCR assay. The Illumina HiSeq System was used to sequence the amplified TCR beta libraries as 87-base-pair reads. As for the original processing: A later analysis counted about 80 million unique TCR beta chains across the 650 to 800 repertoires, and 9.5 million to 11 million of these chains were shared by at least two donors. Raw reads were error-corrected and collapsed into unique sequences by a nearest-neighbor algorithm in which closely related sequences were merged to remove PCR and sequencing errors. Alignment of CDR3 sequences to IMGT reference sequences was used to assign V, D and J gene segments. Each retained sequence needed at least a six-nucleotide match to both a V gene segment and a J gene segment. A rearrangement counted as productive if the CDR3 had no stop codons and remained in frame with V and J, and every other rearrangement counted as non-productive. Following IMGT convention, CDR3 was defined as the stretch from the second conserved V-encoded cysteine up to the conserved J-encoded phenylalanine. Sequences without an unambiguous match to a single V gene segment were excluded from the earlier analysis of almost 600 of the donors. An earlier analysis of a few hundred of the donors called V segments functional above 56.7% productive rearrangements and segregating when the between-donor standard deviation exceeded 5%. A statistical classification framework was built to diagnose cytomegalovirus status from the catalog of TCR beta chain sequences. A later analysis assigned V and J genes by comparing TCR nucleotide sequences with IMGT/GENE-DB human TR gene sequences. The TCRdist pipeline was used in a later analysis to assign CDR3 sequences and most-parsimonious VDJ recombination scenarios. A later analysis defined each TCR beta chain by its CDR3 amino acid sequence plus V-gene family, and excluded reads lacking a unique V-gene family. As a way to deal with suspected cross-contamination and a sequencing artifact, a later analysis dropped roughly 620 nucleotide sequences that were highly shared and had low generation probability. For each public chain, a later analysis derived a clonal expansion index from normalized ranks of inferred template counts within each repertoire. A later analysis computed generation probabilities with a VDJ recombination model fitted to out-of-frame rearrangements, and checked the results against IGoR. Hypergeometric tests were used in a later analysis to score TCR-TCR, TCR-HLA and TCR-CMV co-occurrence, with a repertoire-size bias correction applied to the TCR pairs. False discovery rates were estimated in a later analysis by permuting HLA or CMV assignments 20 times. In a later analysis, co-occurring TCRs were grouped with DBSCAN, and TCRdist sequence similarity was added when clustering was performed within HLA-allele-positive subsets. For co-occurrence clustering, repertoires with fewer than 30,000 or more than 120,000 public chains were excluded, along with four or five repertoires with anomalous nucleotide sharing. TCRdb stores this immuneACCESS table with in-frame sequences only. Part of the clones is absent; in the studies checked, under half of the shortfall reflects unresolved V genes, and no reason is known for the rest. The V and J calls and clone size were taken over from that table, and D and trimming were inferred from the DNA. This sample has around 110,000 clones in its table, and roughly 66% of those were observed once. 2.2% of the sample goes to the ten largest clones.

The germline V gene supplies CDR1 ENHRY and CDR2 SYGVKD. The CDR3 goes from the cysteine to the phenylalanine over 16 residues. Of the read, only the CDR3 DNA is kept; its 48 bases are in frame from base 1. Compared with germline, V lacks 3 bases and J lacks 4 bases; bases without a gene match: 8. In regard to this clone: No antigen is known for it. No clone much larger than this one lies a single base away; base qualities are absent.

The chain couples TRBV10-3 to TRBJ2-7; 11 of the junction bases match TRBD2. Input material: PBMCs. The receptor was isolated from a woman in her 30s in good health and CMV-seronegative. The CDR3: CAISDSLAGGPYEQYF. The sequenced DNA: TGTGCCATCAGTGATTCCCTAGCGGGAGGTCCGTACGAGCAGTACTTC.